The clone carrying this TCR beta chain came up many times. Its antigen is not identified. Regions amplified from RNA transcripts were the TCR beta CDR3 regions. The HTBI set primed first-round TCR CDR3 RT-PCR. Via MiXCR, TCRdb re-called the multiplex PCR reads, giving one row per CDR3 protein. The sample contains a few hundred thousand distinct CDR3 sequences, more than 15% of which appear only once. The V gene lost 2 bases and the J gene lost 0 bases, with 7 bases spanning the gap. The V gene's germline CDR1 is MNHEY and CDR2 SVGAGI. The CDR3 is made up of 14 amino acids. Each patient was aged 18 to 65 and had newly diagnosed hyperthyroidism of under 2 months' duration. Not enrolled were patients with uncontrolled infection, other autoimmune disease, pregnancy or lactation. This sample holds PBMCs from 8 to 10 ml fresh peripheral blood. This entry is derived from a study of T cells in Graves' hyperthyroidism and ophthalmopathy.

Study observations and caveats: Among clonotypes expanded in thyroid above 0.001, most were also found in blood.

This receptor was identified in a woman aged 25-40 years with Graves' hyperthyroidism. The sample was blood. The J gene is TRBJ1-1, the V gene TRBV6-5; D possibly corresponds to TRBD1 (5 bases). For the CDR3, the DNA is TGTGCCAGCAGTTACGACAGATTGAACACTGAAGCTTTCTTT. This encodes CASSYDRLNTEAFF.